The 11 T cell receptor beta chains in this list originate from one sample, sequenced in a study of cytomegalovirus exposure and HLA in healthy donors (dated 2017 in TCRdb). The method was the immunoSEQ multiplex PCR assay. A mixture of 60 forward primers for TCR Vbeta segments and 13 reverse primers for TCR Jbeta segments was used in the multiplex PCR. TCRdb provides this immuneACCESS table in a form limited to in-frame rearrangements. Some clones are lacking; in checked studies, under half of them reflect an unresolved V gene, and why the rest are absent is not known. Here the sample has approximately 220,000 clones; 80% to 90% occur a single time. Jointly, the top ten make up about 3.1% of the sample. Sequenced sample: PBMCs. The receptors here all came from a man aged 25-40 years in good health and CMV-seronegative.

This chain connects TRBV6-5 to TRBJ1-5, with D unclear. CDR1 is MNHEY, CDR2 SVGAGI, per germline. The CDR3 consists of 15 residues. V was cut by 1 base and J by 0 bases, with 7 bases left in between. DNA of the CDR3: TGTGCCAGCAGTTACTGGTCGGTTAGCAATCAGCCCCAGCATTTT. It yields the protein CASSYWSVSNQPQHF.

This clone has a handful of counts. The chain is built from TRBV7-3 and TRBJ2-7; TRBD1 matches 10 bases. J was trimmed by 12 bases and V by 4 bases; bases with no gene match: 9. The CDR3 consists of 13 residues. CDR1 and CDR2 from the germline V gene are SGHTA and FQGTGA. CDR3 sequence: CASSSSGTGVMYF. CDR3 bases: TGTGCCAGCAGCTCATCCGGGACAGGGGTTATGTACTTC.

The chain combines TRBV27 with TRBJ1-1, with 9 bases lining up with TRBD1. Germline-derived CDR1 and CDR2 are MNHEY and SMNVEV (reference sequence). Trimming removed 1 base from V and 4 bases from J; junction bases left unmatched: 4. The CDR3 is made up of 15 amino acids. The CDR3 sequence is CASSLLGQGSTEAFF. The CDR3, as DNA: TGTGCCAGCAGTTTATTGGGACAGGGAAGCACTGAAGCTTTCTTT.

V is TRBV5-1 and J is TRBJ2-7; TRBD1 is a possible D gene (5 bases). The CDR3 length is 14 residues. Germline CDR1 SGHRS, CDR2 YFSETQ. The germline V and J ends were trimmed by 0 bases and 5 bases, with 12 bases remaining between them. CDR3 residues: CASSLDAGKHEQYF. For the CDR3, the DNA is TGCGCCAGCAGCTTGGATGCAGGGAAGCACGAGCAGTACTTC.

The J gene is TRBJ1-5, the V gene TRBV6-5; TRBD1 aligns across 8 bases. This CDR3 region has 16 residues. V shed 0 bases, J shed 5 bases, and the junction held 6 bases outside the gene matches. Per the germline V gene, CDR1 is MNHEY and CDR2 is SVGAGI. The CDR3: CASSYSSAQGDQPQHF. In DNA, the CDR3 is TGTGCCAGCAGTTACTCGTCCGCACAGGGGGATCAGCCCCAGCATTTT.

The chain employs TRBV7-3 and TRBJ2-6; 9 bases match TRBD2. Germline-derived CDR1 and CDR2 are SGHTA and FQGTGA. The V and J ends lost 2 bases and 1 base, in that order; junction bases with no gene match: 12. The CDR3 is 20 amino acids. Written as DNA, the CDR3 is TGTGCCAGCAGCTTACGGGCTAGCGGGGCACTGTCTTCTGGGGCCAACGTCCTGACTTTC. This translates into CASSLRASGALSSGANVLTF.

The rearrangement uses TRBV18 and TRBJ1-4; D is ambiguous. Germline CDR1 reads KGHSH; CDR2 reads LQKENI. This CDR3 contains 13 residues. The ends were cut back, 3 bases at V and 2 bases at J, with 4 bases in the middle. In DNA form, the CDR3 reads TGTGCCAGCTCACCTCTGACTAATGAAAAACTGTTTTTT. Translating gives CASSPLTNEKLFF.

V is TRBV29-1 and J is TRBJ1-3; TRBD1 matches at 8 bases. CDR1 and CDR2 from the germline V gene are SQVTM and ANQGSEA. The CDR3 runs to 13 residues. The J segment lost 9 bases and the V segment lost 1 base, leaving 5 bases of the junction unmatched. The CDR3 sequence is CSVEGTGTRTIYF. In DNA, the CDR3 is TGCAGCGTTGAAGGGACAGGGACGCGCACCATATATTTT.

J is TRBJ2-2 and V is TRBV7-3, with 9 positions matching TRBD2. J was trimmed by 4 bases and V by 1 base; bases with no gene match: 7. CDR1 and CDR2 (germline): SGHTA, FQGTGA. The CDR3 contains 17 residues. CDR3 nucleotide sequence: TGTGCCAGCAGCTTAATTTCTAGCGGGGACTCCACCGGGGAGCTGTTTTTT. Protein product: CASSLISSGDSTGELFF.

The V and J genes are TRBV19 and TRBJ2-3, with 10 nucleotides matching TRBD1. The germline gives CDR1 LNHDA, CDR2 SQIVND (reference sequence). This CDR3 has 17 amino acids. V lost 8 bases, J lost 3 bases, and 14 bases stayed unmatched. The CDR3 DNA is TGTGCCAGTGAGTGTGGCCTAGACAGGGGGCGTACAGATACGCAGTATTTT. It yields the protein CASECGLDRGRTDTQYF.

As to this clone: A read error is likely, as this CDR3 ends without the conserved phenylalanine or tryptophan. The chain combines TRBV6-1 with TRBJ1-1; D may be TRBD1 (5 bases). Germline V gene lookup returns CDR1 MNHNS and CDR2 SASEGT. The CDR3 is 18 residues long. The ends were cut back, 1 base at V and 6 bases at J, with 24 bases in the middle. The CDR3 protein is CASSEDLSPGPSRAEAFL. CDR3 nucleotide sequence: TGTGCCAGCAGTGAAGATCTGAGTCCAGGGCCATCCCGCGCTGAAGCTTTCCTT.